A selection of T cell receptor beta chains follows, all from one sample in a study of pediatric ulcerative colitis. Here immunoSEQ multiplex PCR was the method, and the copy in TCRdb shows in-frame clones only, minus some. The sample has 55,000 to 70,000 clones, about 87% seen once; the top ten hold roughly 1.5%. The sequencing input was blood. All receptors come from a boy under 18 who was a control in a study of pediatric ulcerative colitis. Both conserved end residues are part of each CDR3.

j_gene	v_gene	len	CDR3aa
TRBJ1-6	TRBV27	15	CASSLLGEDNSPLHF
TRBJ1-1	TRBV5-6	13	CASSPDRDTEAFF
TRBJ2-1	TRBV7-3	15	CASSLKASSYNEQFF
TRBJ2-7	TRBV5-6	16	CASSREDGVLNYEQYF
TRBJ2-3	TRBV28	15	CASSSRGSSTDTQYF
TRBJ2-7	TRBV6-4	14	CASRREQRWAEQYF
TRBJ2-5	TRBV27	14	CASSFRPGSKTQYF
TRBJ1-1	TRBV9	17	CASSPGTLLGSSTEAFF
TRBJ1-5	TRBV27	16	CASSHRTGYSNQPQHF
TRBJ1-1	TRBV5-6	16	CASSNVGDRENTEAFF
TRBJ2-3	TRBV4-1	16	CASSQPGQGVTDTQYF
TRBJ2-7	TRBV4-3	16	CASSQDLVLGAHEQYF
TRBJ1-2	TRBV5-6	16	CASSWDSREGASGYTF
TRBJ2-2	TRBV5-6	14	CASSQGTYTGELFF
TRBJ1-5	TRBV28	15	CASTPRDRVNQPQHF
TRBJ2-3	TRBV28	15	CASSHTGLETDTQYF
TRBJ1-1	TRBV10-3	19	CAISESNPRWASVNTEAFF
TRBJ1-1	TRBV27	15	CASSSWDTRGTEAFF
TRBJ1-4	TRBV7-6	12	CASSPYNEKLFF
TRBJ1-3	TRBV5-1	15	CASSIVGQDGNTIYF
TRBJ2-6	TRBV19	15	CASRSGGAGANVLTF
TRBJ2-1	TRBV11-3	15	CASSSTGLAVNEQFF
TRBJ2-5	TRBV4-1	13	CASSQGFLETQYF
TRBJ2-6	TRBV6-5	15	CASSLQATGANVLTF
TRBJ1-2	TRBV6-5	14	CASSPARTDYGYTF
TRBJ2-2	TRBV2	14	CASSGDINTGELFF
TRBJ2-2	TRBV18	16	CASSPPTTVDTGELFF
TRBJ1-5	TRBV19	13	CASSIAGNQPQHF
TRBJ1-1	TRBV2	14	CASSDDRGPTEAFF
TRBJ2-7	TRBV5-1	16	CASSLAGGTVTYEQYF
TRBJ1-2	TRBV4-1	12	CASSQSTYGYTF
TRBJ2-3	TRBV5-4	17	CASSWFAGGPSTDTQYF
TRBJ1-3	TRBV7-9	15	CVSSLRGQPGNTIYF
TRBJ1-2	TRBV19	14	CASSIGQGAHGYTF
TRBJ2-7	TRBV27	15	CASSYRDRVTYEQYF
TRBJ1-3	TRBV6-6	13	CASTKRGGNTIYF
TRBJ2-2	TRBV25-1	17	CASHESRTSGVTGELFF
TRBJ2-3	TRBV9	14	CASSNNPSTDTQYF
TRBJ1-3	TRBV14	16	CASSQDLAYSGNTIYF
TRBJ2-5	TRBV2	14	CASTPAGGIGTQYF
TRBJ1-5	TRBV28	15	CASSLSPWENQPQHF
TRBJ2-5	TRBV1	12	CTSSQDTETQYF
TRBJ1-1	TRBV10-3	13	CATGQGADTEAFF
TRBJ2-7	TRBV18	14	CASTRTGQAYEQYF
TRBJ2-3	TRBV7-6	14	CASSSTGEMDTQYF
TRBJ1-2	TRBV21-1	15	CASRTTGHPGRGYTF